This TCR beta chain derives from a study of cytotoxic CD8 clonotypes in ibrutinib-treated CLL. The CDR3 extends over 15 amino acids. The germline V and J ends were trimmed by 5 bases and 0 bases, with 11 bases remaining between them. Germline-derived CDR1 and CDR2 are SEHNR and FQNEAQ (reference sequence). This clone was detected a few times. The data were produced by immunoSEQ multiplex PCR, yet TCRdb's version contains in-frame clones alone and is incomplete. The top ten clones hold 35% to 40% of a sample with about 120,000 clones, about 58% of them seen once. J is TRBJ2-1 and V is TRBV7-9, with D perhaps assigned TRBD1 or TRBD2 (6 bases each). Sequences were derived from PBMCs, sampled after 24 months of ibrutinib treatment. The TCR was taken from a human donor with chronic lymphocytic leukemia. The CDR3 reads CASSRGESSYNEQFF. The CDR3 coding sequence is TGTGCCAGCAGCAGGGGGGAAAGCTCCTACAATGAGCAGTTCTTC.